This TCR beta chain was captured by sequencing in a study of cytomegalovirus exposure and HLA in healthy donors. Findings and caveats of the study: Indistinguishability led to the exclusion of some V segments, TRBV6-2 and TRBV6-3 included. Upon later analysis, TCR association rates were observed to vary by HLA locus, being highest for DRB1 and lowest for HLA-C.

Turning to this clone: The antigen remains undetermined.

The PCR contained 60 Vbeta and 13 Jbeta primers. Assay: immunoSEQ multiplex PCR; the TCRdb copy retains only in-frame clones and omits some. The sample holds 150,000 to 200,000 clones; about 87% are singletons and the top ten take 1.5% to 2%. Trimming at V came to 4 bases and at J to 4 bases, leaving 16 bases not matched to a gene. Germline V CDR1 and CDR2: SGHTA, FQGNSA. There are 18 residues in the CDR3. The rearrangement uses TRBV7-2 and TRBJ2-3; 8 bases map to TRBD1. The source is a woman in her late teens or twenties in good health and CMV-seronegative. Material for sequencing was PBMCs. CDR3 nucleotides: TGTGCCAGCAGCTCTATGTCCCCATGGCAGGGGGCCCCAGATACGCAGTATTTT. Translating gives CASSSMSPWQGAPDTQYF.